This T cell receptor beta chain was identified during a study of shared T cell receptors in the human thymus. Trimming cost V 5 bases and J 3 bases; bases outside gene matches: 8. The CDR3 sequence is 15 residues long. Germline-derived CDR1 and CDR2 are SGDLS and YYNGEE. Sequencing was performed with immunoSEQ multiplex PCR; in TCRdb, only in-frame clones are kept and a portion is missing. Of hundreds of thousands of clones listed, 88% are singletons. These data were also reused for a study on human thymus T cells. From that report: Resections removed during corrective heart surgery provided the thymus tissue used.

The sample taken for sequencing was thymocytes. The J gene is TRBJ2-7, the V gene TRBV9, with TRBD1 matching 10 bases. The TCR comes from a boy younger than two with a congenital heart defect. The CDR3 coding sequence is TGTGCCAGCAGTCCCCAGGACAGGGGGGTCTACGAGCAGTACTTC. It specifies CASSPQDRGVYEQYF.